Listed below are T cell receptor beta chains from one sample, sequenced in a study of cytomegalovirus exposure and HLA in healthy donors. TCRdb's table, derived via immunoSEQ multiplex PCR, lists solely in-frame clones and lacks some. The table records about 180,000 clones, around nine tenths of them present only once. Sequences were obtained from PBMCs. The receptors derive from a woman aged 25 to 39 in good health and CMV-seronegative. Each CDR3 is given without its conserved first and last residue. The D gene is left open where the match is weak.

j_call | v_call | d_call | cdr3_aa
TRBJ1-2 | TRBV13 | TRBD1 | ASSASTGIQAIGGYT
TRBJ2-1 | TRBV7-6 | . | ASSLRWAGATLSYNEQF
TRBJ2-1 | TRBV11-3 | TRBD1 | ASSSGSSTGIPNEQF
TRBJ1-5 | TRBV9 | TRBD1 | ASSASPGQNTYSNQPQH
TRBJ2-7 | TRBV7-9 | . | ASSSSRANIYEQY
TRBJ2-1 | TRBV11-3 | TRBD2 | ASSLEAGGLSHEQF
TRBJ1-2 | TRBV19 | . | ASSPTTNTYGYT
TRBJ2-1 | TRBV2 | . | ASRPGHYNEQF
TRBJ1-6 | TRBV7-2 | TRBD1 | ASSETGTGFNSPLH
TRBJ2-4 | TRBV7-9 | . | ASSLAPLALWNIQY
TRBJ2-1 | TRBV4-3 | . | ASSHPGGFPTEQF
TRBJ2-1 | TRBV10-3 | . | AISESAAGPRDEQF
TRBJ2-5 | TRBV7-9 | . | ASSLVILGVSKETQY
TRBJ2-4 | TRBV2 | TRBD1 | ASSTGQGNIQY
TRBJ2-7 | TRBV27 | . | ASSLGAGIYEQY
TRBJ2-2 | TRBV2 | . | ASSAGRGDGELF
TRBJ1-2 | TRBV4-3 | TRBD1 | ASSQTGTGDGYT
TRBJ2-3 | TRBV27 | . | ASSLGGTDTQY
TRBJ1-5 | TRBV27 | . | APGKGGNQPQH
TRBJ2-1 | TRBV4-2 | TRBD2 | ASSQEWLAGADEQF
TRBJ1-4 | TRBV6-5 | TRBD1 | ASRRTGATNEKLF
TRBJ2-7 | TRBV5-4 | . | ASSLVGQPYEQY
TRBJ2-5 | TRBV5-1 | TRBD1 | ASSPDRGAGETQY
TRBJ2-3 | TRBV11-2 | . | ASSLETSTDTQY
TRBJ1-4 | TRBV5-1 | TRBD1 | ASSSGQPTNEKLF
TRBJ2-5 | TRBV4-2 | . | ASSQHGGPRETQY
TRBJ1-6 | TRBV3-1/TRBV3-2 | . | RGSPLH
TRBJ2-7 | TRBV4-2 | . | ASSQSAGLDRSSYEQY
TRBJ2-3 | TRBV4-1 | . | ASSGQVDTQY
TRBJ1-1 | TRBV2 | . | ASSEALAGTGWTEAF
TRBJ2-5 | TRBV30 | . | AWGGDQETQY
TRBJ2-1 | TRBV18 | TRBD1 | ASSRDRVASYNEQF
TRBJ2-7 | TRBV19 | TRBD2 | ASSYTSGGPYEQY
TRBJ1-4 | TRBV9 | . | ASSPIRGASNEKLF
TRBJ2-7 | TRBV5-1 | . | ASSLGGGRYEQY
TRBJ1-1 | TRBV18 | TRBD1 | ASSPGQGRNTEAF
TRBJ2-3 | TRBV5-6 | TRBD2 | ASSLDLAGGLTDTQY
TRBJ1-5 | TRBV6-6 | TRBD1 | ASRQDTGGGQPQH
TRBJ1-3 | TRBV6-5 | TRBD1 | ASRQTGVSGNTIY
TRBJ2-2 | TRBV11-2 | TRBD2 | ASSLVTSGGAGELF
TRBJ2-6 | TRBV27 | . | ASRGLGALSGANVLT
TRBJ2-3 | TRBV9 | TRBD2 | ASGRSGGTSDTQY
TRBJ2-7 | TRBV5-6 | TRBD1 | ASSLLDRDYEQY
TRBJ2-7 | TRBV7-8 | TRBD2 | ASSWGGGVPYEQY
TRBJ2-7 | TRBV4-1 | . | ASSQADGGRTYEQY
TRBJ2-3 | TRBV10-2 | TRBD2 | ATKLAGASTDTQY
TRBJ1-1 | TRBV19 | . | ASSKRVSGNTEAF
TRBJ2-7 | TRBV2 | TRBD1 | ASSDDATGGSIGYEQY
TRBJ2-5 | TRBV10-2 | . | ASSESPYRLPKETQY